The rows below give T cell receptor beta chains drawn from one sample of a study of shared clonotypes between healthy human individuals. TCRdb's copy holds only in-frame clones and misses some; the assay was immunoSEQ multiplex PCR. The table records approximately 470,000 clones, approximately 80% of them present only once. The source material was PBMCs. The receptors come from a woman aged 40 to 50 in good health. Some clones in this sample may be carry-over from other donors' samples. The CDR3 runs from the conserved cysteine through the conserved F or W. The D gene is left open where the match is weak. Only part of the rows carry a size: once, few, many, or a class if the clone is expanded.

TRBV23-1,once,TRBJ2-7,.,CASSHRLYEQYF,TGCGCCAGCAGTCATCGACTCTACGAGCAGTACTTC
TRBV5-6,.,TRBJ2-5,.,CASGGGESKTQYF,TGTGCCAGCGGAGGGGGCGAGTCGAAGACCCAGTACTTC
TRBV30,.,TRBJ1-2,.,CAWSGKGFVDGYTF,TGTGCCTGGAGTGGGAAGGGTTTTGTTGATGGCTACACCTTC
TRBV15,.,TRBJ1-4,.,CATSRDPGKDEKLFF,TGTGCCACCAGCAGAGATCCGGGGAAGGATGAAAAACTGTTTTTT
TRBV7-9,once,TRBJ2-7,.,CASTLESYEQYF,TGTGCCAGCACCTTGGAATCCTACGAGCAGTACTTC
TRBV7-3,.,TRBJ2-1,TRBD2,CASSFSLAGVSNEQFF,TGTGCCAGCAGCTTTTCTCTAGCGGGAGTTTCAAATGAGCAGTTCTTC
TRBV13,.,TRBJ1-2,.,CASSSGSTGYTF,TGTGCCAGCAGCTCCGGGTCCACTGGCTACACCTTC
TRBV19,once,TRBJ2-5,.,CASSIESGTQQETQYF,TGTGCCAGTAGTATAGAGTCGGGGACCCAACAAGAGACCCAGTACTTC
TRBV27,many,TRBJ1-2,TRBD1,CASSPLGQGASGYTF,TGTGCCAGCAGTCCTTTAGGACAGGGGGCGTCTGGCTACACCTTC
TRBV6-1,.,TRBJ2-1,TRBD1,CASSERDRGQGEQFF,TGTGCCAGCAGTGAAAGGGACAGGGGGCAGGGTGAGCAGTTCTTC
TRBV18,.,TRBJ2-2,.,CASSPSGLTGELFF,TGTGCCAGCTCACCCTCAGGGTTAACCGGGGAGCTGTTTTTT
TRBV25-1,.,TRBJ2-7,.,CASSPQGGGRVAREQYF,TGTGCCAGCAGTCCCCAAGGGGGGGGAAGGGTAGCGCGCGAGCAGTACTTC
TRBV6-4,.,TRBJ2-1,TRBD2,CASSEDGRAGGNEQFF,TGTGCCAGCAGTGAGGACGGGAGGGCCGGGGGTAATGAGCAGTTCTTC
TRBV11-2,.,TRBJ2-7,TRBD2,CASSFSPRGRGEQYF,TGTGCCAGCAGCTTCTCTCCCCGCGGGAGGGGCGAGCAGTACTTC
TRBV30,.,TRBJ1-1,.,CASQGQNTEAFF,TGTGCCTCGCAAGGTCAGAACACTGAAGCTTTCTTT
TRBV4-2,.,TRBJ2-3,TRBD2,CASSPGLAGGRDTQYF,TGTGCCAGCAGCCCAGGACTAGCGGGAGGCCGGGATACGCAGTATTTT
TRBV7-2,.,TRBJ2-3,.,CASSFGLAPGNTQYF,TGTGCCAGCAGCTTTGGGCTAGCACCCGGAAATACGCAGTATTTT
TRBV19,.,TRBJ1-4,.,CASSPPARQGANEKLFF,TGTGCCAGTAGTCCCCCCGCCCGCCAGGGAGCTAATGAAAAACTGTTTTTT
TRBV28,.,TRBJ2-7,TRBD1,CASSEWVGQGPGEQYF,TGTGCCAGCAGTGAATGGGTGGGACAGGGGCCCGGGGAGCAGTACTTC
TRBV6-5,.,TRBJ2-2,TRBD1,CASSSIGTANTGELFF,TGTGCCAGCAGTTCCATAGGGACAGCCAACACCGGGGAGCTGTTTTTT
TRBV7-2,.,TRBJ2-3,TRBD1,CASSTGTVADTQYF,TGTGCCAGCAGCACCGGGACAGTGGCAGATACGCAGTATTTT
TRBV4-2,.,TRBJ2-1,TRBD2,CASSQQLAGSYNEQFF,TGTGCCAGCAGCCAACAACTAGCGGGCTCCTACAATGAGCAGTTCTTC
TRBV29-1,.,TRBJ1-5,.,CSVGDRNNQPQHF,TGCAGCGTGGGAGACAGAAACAATCAGCCCCAGCATTTT
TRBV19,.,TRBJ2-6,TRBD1,CASSITGAGANVLTF,TGTGCCAGTAGTATTACAGGGGCTGGGGCCAACGTCCTGACTTTC
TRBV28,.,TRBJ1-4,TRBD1,CASSLGGQGGEKLFF,TGTGCCAGCAGTTTAGGGGGACAGGGAGGTGAAAAACTGTTTTTT
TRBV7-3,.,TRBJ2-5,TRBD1,CASSTTGVGPQETQYF,TGTGCCAGCAGCACCACAGGGGTGGGGCCTCAAGAGACCCAGTACTTC
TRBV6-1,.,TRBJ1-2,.,CASSEGVFYGYTF,TGTGCCAGCAGTGAAGGGGTTTTTTATGGCTACACCTTC
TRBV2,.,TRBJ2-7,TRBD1,CASRGQGQSYEQYF,TGTGCCAGCAGGGGACAGGGTCAGTCCTACGAGCAGTACTTC
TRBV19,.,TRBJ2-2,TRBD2,CASSISSGTETGELFF,TGTGCCAGTAGTATTTCTAGCGGGACTGAAACCGGGGAGCTGTTTTTT
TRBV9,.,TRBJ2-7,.,CASSVVADNYEQYF,TGTGCCAGCAGCGTAGTAGCTGATAACTACGAGCAGTACTTC
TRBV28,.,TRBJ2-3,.,CASSSTVTQYF,TGTGCCAGCAGTTCCACGGTTACGCAGTATTTT
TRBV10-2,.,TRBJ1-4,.,CASSESVQGREKLFF,TGCGCCAGCAGTGAGTCAGTCCAGGGACGTGAAAAACTGTTTTTT
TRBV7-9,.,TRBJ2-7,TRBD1,CASSLRQGHYEQYF,TGTGCCAGCAGCCTCCGACAGGGGCACTACGAGCAGTACTTC
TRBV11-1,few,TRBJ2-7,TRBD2,CASSLVRTSGYEQYF,TGTGCCAGCAGCTTAGTCCGGACTAGCGGTTACGAGCAGTACTTC
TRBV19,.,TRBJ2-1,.,CASSMGVTSTSSYNEQFF,TGTGCCAGTAGTATGGGGGTTACTTCGACTAGCTCCTACAATGAGCAGTTCTTC
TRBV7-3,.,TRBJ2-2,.,CASSLYPAGELFF,TGTGCCAGCAGCTTATACCCCGCCGGGGAGCTGTTTTTT
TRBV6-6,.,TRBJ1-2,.,CASSYDIGYGYTF,TGTGCCAGCAGTTACGACATCGGCTATGGCTACACCTTC
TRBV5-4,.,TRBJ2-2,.,CASSPGLAESNTGELFF,TGTGCCAGCAGCCCCGGTTTAGCGGAATCGAACACCGGGGAGCTGTTTTTT
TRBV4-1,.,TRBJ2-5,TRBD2,CASSNGGGETQYF,TGCGCCAGCAGCAACGGGGGGGGAGAGACCCAGTACTTC
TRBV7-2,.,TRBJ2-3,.,CASSLDGNTDTQYF,TGTGCCAGCAGCTTAGATGGGAACACAGATACGCAGTATTTT
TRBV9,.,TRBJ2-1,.,CASSVEYSGYEQFF,TGTGCCAGCAGCGTAGAATACAGTGGGTATGAGCAGTTCTTC
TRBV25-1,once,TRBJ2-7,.,CASSDSSDRYEQYF,TGTGCCAGCAGTGACTCCTCAGACCGCTACGAGCAGTACTTC
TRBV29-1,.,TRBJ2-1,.,CSVDPGGNEQLF,TGCAGCGTTGATCCGGGGGGCAATGAGCAGCTCTTC
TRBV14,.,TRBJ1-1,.,CASSQVTGAMNTEAFF,TGTGCCAGCAGCCAAGTCACAGGTGCCATGAACACTGAAGCTTTCTTT
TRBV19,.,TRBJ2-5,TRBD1,CASLGQGQETQYF,TGTGCCAGTCTGGGACAGGGCCAAGAGACCCAGTACTTC